Listed here is a single T cell receptor (beta chain). This sample is drawn from a study of blood T cell repertoires in COVID-19. In the study overall: Spain, Italy and the United States supplied samples that represented acute and convalescent COVID-19. The analysed material was cDNA or gDNA that came from T cells, B-cell-depleted T cells, or PBMCs.

CDR1 LGHDT and CDR2 YNNKEL come from the germline V gene (reference sequence). The CDR3 is 16 amino acids. The V and J ends lost 4 bases and 4 bases, in that order; junction bases with no gene match: 8. Profiling relied on immunoSEQ multiplex PCR, and the TCRdb table lists in-frame clones only, not all of them. The sample records a few hundred thousand clones, about 90% being singletons. V and J are TRBV3-1 (or the pseudogene TRBV3-2) and TRBJ2-2; 8 bases are shared with TRBD2. The sequencing input was peripheral blood. This TCR was recovered from a man aged 40-50 years with acute or convalescent COVID-19. This CDR3 reads CASSPYLAGLTGELFF. The CDR3 DNA is TGTGCCAGCAGCCCCTATCTAGCGGGCCTCACCGGGGAGCTGTTTTTT.